This T cell receptor beta chain was sequenced in a study of T cells in Graves' hyperthyroidism and ophthalmopathy. Study summary: Peripheral blood samples were taken at initial diagnosis, prior to any treatment. Notes on the study in general: Blood samples included most of the expanded thyroid clonotypes exceeding 0.001.

The CDR3 runs 15 residues. CDR1 SEHNR and CDR2 FQNEAQ come from the germline V gene (reference sequence). V shed 5 bases and J shed 8 bases, with 22 bases lying between them. From RNA transcripts, TCR beta CDR3 regions were amplified. The primer set for the first-round RT-PCR of the TCR CDR3 was HTBI. Via MiXCR, TCRdb re-called the multiplex PCR reads, giving one row per CDR3 protein. The sample consists of hundreds of thousands of distinct CDR3 sequences, just under 20% of them appearing once. About this clonotype: The target antigen is unknown.

The sequence derives from a man aged 35-49 years with Graves' ophthalmopathy. The sequenced sample consisted of blood. The chain employs TRBV7-9 and TRBJ2-7, with D perhaps matching TRBD2 (7 bases). CDR3 sequence: CASSHGLGPGDKQYF. The CDR3 nucleotides are TGTGCCAGCAGCCACGGACTAGGACCAGGGGACAAGCAGTACTTC.